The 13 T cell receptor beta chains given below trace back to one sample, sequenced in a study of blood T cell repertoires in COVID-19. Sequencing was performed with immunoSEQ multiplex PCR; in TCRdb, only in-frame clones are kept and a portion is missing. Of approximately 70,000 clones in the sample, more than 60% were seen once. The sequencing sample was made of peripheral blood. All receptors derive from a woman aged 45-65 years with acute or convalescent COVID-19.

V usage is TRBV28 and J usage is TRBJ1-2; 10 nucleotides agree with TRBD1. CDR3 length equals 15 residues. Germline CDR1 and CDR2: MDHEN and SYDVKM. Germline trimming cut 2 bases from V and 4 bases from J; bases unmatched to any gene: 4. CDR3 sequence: CASSLGTGALYGYTF. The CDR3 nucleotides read TGTGCCAGCAGTTTAGGGACAGGGGCACTCTATGGCTACACCTTC.

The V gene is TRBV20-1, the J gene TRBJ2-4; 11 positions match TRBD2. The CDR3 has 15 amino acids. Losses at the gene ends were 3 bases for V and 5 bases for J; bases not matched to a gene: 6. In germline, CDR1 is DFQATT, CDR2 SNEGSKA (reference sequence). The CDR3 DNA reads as TGCAGTGCTAGTGATTCGACTAGCGGGGAAAACATTCAGTACTTC. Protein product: CSASDSTSGENIQYF.

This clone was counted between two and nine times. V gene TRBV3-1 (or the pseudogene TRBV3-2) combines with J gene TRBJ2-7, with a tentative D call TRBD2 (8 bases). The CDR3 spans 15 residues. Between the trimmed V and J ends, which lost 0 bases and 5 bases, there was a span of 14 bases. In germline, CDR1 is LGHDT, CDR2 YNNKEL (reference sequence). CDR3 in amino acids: CASSQDGTRGHEQYF. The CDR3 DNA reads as TGTGCCAGCAGCCAAGATGGGACTAGGGGGCACGAGCAGTACTTC.

The chain's CDR3 is CASSPKGAYEAFF. For the CDR3, the DNA is TGTGCCAGCAGCCCCAAGGGGGCCTATGAAGCTTTCTTT. The V gene is TRBV9, the J gene TRBJ1-1, with 7 bases aligning to TRBD1. V trimming: 4 bases; J trimming: 7 bases; junction bases outside the gene matches: 7. The CDR3 sequence is 13 residues long. Germline CDR1 SGDLS, CDR2 YYNGEE.

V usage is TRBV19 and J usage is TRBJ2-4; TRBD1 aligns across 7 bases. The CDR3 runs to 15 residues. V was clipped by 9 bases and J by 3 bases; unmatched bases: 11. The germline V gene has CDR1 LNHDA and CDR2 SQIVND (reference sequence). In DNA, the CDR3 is TGTGCCAGCAGCCTGCCAGGGGGAGACAAAAACATTCAGTACTTC. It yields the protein CASSLPGGDKNIQYF.

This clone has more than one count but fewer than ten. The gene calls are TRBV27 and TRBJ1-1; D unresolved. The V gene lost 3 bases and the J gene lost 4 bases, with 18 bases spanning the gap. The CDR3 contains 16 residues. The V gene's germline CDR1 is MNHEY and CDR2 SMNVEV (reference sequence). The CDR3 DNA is TGTGCCAGCAGTTTCGGGAGTAGTAAGGGTCCCACTGAAGCTTTCTTT. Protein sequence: CASSFGSSKGPTEAFF.

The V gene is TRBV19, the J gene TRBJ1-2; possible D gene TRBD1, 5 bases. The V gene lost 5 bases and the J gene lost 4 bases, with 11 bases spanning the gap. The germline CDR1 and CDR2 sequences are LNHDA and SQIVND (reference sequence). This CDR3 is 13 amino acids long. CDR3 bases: TGTGCCAGTAGTGCCGGACAAGTCTATGGCTACACCTTC. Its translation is CASSAGQVYGYTF. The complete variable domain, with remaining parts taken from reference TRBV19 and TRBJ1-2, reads DGGITQSPKYLFRKEGQNVTLSCEQNLNHDAMYWYRQDPGQGLRLIYYSQIVNDFQKGDIAEGYSVSREKKESFPLTVTSAQKNPTAFYLCASSAGQVYGYTFGSGTRLTVV.

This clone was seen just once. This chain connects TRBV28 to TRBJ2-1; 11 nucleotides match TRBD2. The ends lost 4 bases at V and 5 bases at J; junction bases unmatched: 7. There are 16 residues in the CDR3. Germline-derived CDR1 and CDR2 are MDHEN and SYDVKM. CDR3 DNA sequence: TGTGCCAGCAGTTCGGCTAGCGGGAGGTTGGACAATGAGCAGTTCTTC. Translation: CASSSASGRLDNEQFF.

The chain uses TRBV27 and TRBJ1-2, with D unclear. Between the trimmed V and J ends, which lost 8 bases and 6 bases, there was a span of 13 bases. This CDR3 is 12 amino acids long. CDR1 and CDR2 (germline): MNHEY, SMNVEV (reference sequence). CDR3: CASGSVGDGYTF. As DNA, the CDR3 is TGTGCCAGCGGGAGTGTGGGTGATGGCTACACCTTC.

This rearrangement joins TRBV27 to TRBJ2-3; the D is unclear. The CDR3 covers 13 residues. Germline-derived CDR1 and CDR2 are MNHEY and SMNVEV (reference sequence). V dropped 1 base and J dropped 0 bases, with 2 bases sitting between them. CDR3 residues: CASSLLSTDTQYF. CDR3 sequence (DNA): TGTGCCAGCAGTTTATTAAGCACAGATACGCAGTATTTT.

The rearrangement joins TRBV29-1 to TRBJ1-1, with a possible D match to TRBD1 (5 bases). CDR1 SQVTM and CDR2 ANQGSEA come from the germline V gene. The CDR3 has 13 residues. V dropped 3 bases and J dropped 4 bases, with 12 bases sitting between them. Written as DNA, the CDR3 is TGCAGCGTTGATCGCAGGGATGTCACTGAAGCTTTCTTT. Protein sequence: CSVDRRDVTEAFF. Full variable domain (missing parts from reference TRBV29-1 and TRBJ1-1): SAVISQKPSRDICQRGTSLTIQCQVDSQVTMMFWYRQQPGQSLTLIATANQGSEATYESGFVIDKFPISRPNLTFSTLTVSNMSPEDSSIYLCSVDRRDVTEAFFGQGTRLTVV.

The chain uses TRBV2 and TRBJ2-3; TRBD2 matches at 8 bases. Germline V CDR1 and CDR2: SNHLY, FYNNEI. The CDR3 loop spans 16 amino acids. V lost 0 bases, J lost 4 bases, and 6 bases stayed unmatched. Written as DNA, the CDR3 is TGTGCCAGCAGTGAAGCGCTGGCGGGAGGCCCAGATACGCAGTATTTT. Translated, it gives CASSEALAGGPDTQYF. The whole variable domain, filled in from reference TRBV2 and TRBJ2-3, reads EPEVTQTPSHQVTQMGQEVILRCVPISNHLYFYWYRQILGQKVEFLVSFYNNEISEKSEIFDDQFSVERPDGSNFTLKIRSTKLEDSAMYFCASSEALAGGPDTQYFGPGTRLTVL.

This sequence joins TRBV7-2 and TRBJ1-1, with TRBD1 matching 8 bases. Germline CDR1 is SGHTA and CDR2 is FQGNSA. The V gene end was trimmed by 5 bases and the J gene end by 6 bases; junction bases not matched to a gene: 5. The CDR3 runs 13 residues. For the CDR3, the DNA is TGTGCCAGCAGCCCAGGGGGCGCCTCTGAAGCTTTCTTT. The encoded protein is CASSPGGASEAFF.